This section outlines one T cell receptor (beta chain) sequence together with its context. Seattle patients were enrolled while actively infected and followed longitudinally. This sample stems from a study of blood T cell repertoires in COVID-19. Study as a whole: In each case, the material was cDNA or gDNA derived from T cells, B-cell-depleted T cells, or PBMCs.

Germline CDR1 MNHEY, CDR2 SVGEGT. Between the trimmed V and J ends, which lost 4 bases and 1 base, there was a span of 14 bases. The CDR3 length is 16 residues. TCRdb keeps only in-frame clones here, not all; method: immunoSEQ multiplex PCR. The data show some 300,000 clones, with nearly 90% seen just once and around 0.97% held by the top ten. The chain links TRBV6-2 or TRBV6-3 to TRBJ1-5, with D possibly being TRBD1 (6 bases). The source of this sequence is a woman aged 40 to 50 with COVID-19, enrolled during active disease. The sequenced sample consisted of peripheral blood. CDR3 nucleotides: TGTGCCAGCAGTTCTTATCGGGGGGCGAGCAATCAGCCCCAGCATTTT. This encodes CASSSYRGASNQPQHF.